A selection of T cell receptor beta chains follows, all from one sample in a study of cytomegalovirus exposure and HLA in healthy donors. TCRdb's copy holds only in-frame clones and misses some; the assay was immunoSEQ multiplex PCR. The sample yields fewer than 250,000 clones, around 90% seen once. Input material: PBMCs. These TCRs come from a woman younger than 30 in good health and CMV-seronegative. The CDR3 runs from the conserved cysteine through the conserved F or W. The order of the fields is V gene, D gene, clone size, J gene, CDR3 DNA, CDR3 protein. A D gene is named only where the DNA matches it firmly. Rows give clone size only sometimes, using once, few, many, or a class for an expanded clone.

V gene: TRBV7-2; D gene: TRBD2; clone size: once; J gene: TRBJ2-7; CDR3 DNA: TGTGCCAGCAGCTTGGGACTAGCGCAGTACGAGCAGTACTTC; CDR3 protein: CASSLGLAQYEQYF
V gene: TRBV6-1; D gene: TRBD1; clone size: few; J gene: TRBJ2-3; CDR3 DNA: TGTGCCAGCAGTGAAGGACAGGGGGGAGATACGCAGTATTTT; CDR3 protein: CASSEGQGGDTQYF
V gene: TRBV4-2; D gene: TRBD1; clone size: -; J gene: TRBJ1-3; CDR3 DNA: TGTGCCAGCAGCCAAGCGACAGGGCCGGTCAACACCATATATTTT; CDR3 protein: CASSQATGPVNTIYF
V gene: TRBV6-1; D gene: TRBD1; clone size: -; J gene: TRBJ1-5; CDR3 DNA: TGTGCCAGCAGTCGACAGGGGAGAGGCAATCAGCCCCAGCATTTT; CDR3 protein: CASSRQGRGNQPQHF
V gene: TRBV5-4; D gene: -; clone size: -; J gene: TRBJ2-1; CDR3 DNA: TGTGCCAGCAGGACTGGGACTTCCCGCTCCTACAATGAGCAGTTCTTC; CDR3 protein: CASRTGTSRSYNEQFF
V gene: TRBV18; D gene: TRBD2; clone size: once; J gene: TRBJ2-7; CDR3 DNA: TGTGCCAGCTCACCCGGACTAGCGGGGCTCAACGAGCAGTACTTC; CDR3 protein: CASSPGLAGLNEQYF
V gene: TRBV9; D gene: -; clone size: -; J gene: TRBJ2-7; CDR3 DNA: TGTGCCAGCAGCGTAGCGGCCCCAGGCTACGAGCAGTACTTC; CDR3 protein: CASSVAAPGYEQYF
V gene: TRBV19; D gene: -; clone size: -; J gene: TRBJ1-5; CDR3 DNA: TGTGCCACTCGCCTGGGGGGGAACATCAATCAGCCCCAGCATTTT; CDR3 protein: CATRLGGNINQPQHF
V gene: TRBV5-6; D gene: -; clone size: -; J gene: TRBJ1-2; CDR3 DNA: TGTGCCAGCAGCTTGCCCTCCCCCGCTAACTATGGCTACACCTTC; CDR3 protein: CASSLPSPANYGYTF
V gene: TRBV11-3; D gene: -; clone size: -; J gene: TRBJ1-1; CDR3 DNA: TGTGCCAGCAGTCGAGAGGGCTGGGACACTGAAGCTTTCTTT; CDR3 protein: CASSREGWDTEAFF
V gene: TRBV27; D gene: -; clone size: -; J gene: TRBJ1-1; CDR3 DNA: TGTGCCAGCAGCCCGGGGAACACTGAAGCTTTCTTT; CDR3 protein: CASSPGNTEAFF
V gene: TRBV5-1; D gene: TRBD2; clone size: -; J gene: TRBJ2-5; CDR3 DNA: TGCGCCAGCAGCCCAGGGACTAGCGGGAGGGCCGGGGAGACCCAGTACTTC; CDR3 protein: CASSPGTSGRAGETQYF
V gene: TRBV5-6; D gene: -; clone size: -; J gene: TRBJ2-2; CDR3 DNA: TGTGCCAGCAGCTGGGCCGACACCTCGAACACCGGGGAGCTGTTTTTT; CDR3 protein: CASSWADTSNTGELFF
V gene: TRBV18; D gene: TRBD1; clone size: -; J gene: TRBJ1-1; CDR3 DNA: TGTGCCAGCTCACCAACGGGACAGGGGGTTCTTAGAGCTTTCTTT; CDR3 protein: CASSPTGQGVLRAFF
V gene: TRBV19; D gene: TRBD1; clone size: -; J gene: TRBJ1-2; CDR3 DNA: TGTGCCAGTATCGCTACCCCGGACAGGCGGTTAGGCTACACCTTC; CDR3 protein: CASIATPDRRLGYTF
V gene: TRBV11-3; D gene: -; clone size: -; J gene: TRBJ2-5; CDR3 DNA: TGTGCCAGCAGCTCCCCCGGAGGGGGCGGGGAGACCCAGTACTTC; CDR3 protein: CASSSPGGGGETQYF
V gene: TRBV27; D gene: -; clone size: -; J gene: TRBJ1-4; CDR3 DNA: TGTGCCAGCAGTTCCCAGGCGGGTTTTCGAAAACTGTTTTTT; CDR3 protein: CASSSQAGFRKLFF
V gene: TRBV7-9; D gene: TRBD1; clone size: -; J gene: TRBJ1-2; CDR3 DNA: TGTGCCAGCAGCTCCATACAGGGGGGGTATGGCTACACCTTC; CDR3 protein: CASSSIQGGYGYTF
V gene: TRBV13; D gene: TRBD1; clone size: -; J gene: TRBJ1-1; CDR3 DNA: TGTGCCAGCAGCTCCGGGACAGGGGCCCTCGAGGCTTTCTTT; CDR3 protein: CASSSGTGALEAFF
V gene: TRBV7-2; D gene: TRBD1; clone size: -; J gene: TRBJ2-7; CDR3 DNA: TGTGCCAGCAGCCCACAGGGGACCTCCTACGAGCAGTACTTC; CDR3 protein: CASSPQGTSYEQYF
V gene: TRBV10-3; D gene: TRBD1; clone size: once; J gene: TRBJ1-1; CDR3 DNA: TGTGCCATCAGTGAGTCGGAGGGGGCGGGTAGTGTGGCTTTCTTT; CDR3 protein: CAISESEGAGSVAFF
V gene: TRBV6-5; D gene: TRBD2; clone size: -; J gene: TRBJ2-1; CDR3 DNA: TGTGCCAGCAGGGGGGACTACTACAATGAGCAGTTCTTC; CDR3 protein: CASRGDYYNEQFF
V gene: TRBV7-9; D gene: TRBD1; clone size: -; J gene: TRBJ1-1; CDR3 DNA: TGTGCCAGCAGCTTCTCCAGGGGGCTGAGCACTGAAGCTTTCTTT; CDR3 protein: CASSFSRGLSTEAFF
V gene: TRBV15; D gene: TRBD1; clone size: -; J gene: TRBJ1-6; CDR3 DNA: TGTGCCACCAGCGGAGGACAGGTTAATTCACCCCTCCACTTT; CDR3 protein: CATSGGQVNSPLHF
V gene: TRBV29-1; D gene: TRBD1; clone size: -; J gene: TRBJ2-7; CDR3 DNA: TGCAGCGCCCGGGACAGGGCCAACGAGCAGTACTTC; CDR3 protein: CSARDRANEQYF
V gene: TRBV7-2; D gene: -; clone size: -; J gene: TRBJ2-7; CDR3 DNA: TGTGCCAGCAGCTTAGCGCGGAGTTCCTACGAGCAGTACTTC; CDR3 protein: CASSLARSSYEQYF
V gene: TRBV4-1; D gene: TRBD2; clone size: -; J gene: TRBJ2-7; CDR3 DNA: TGCGCCAGCAGTCGCCCCCTCGGGACTAGCGGGATGTCTTTAGAGCAGTACTTC; CDR3 protein: CASSRPLGTSGMSLEQYF
V gene: TRBV4-2; D gene: -; clone size: -; J gene: TRBJ2-1; CDR3 DNA: TGTGCCAGCAGCCAAGACCCAGATTACAATGAGCAGTTCTTC; CDR3 protein: CASSQDPDYNEQFF
V gene: TRBV2; D gene: -; clone size: -; J gene: TRBJ1-1; CDR3 DNA: TGTGCCAGCAGCGAATGGGACACAAGTGTTGGCACTGAAGCTTTCTTT; CDR3 protein: CASSEWDTSVGTEAFF
V gene: TRBV5-4; D gene: TRBD2; clone size: -; J gene: TRBJ2-7; CDR3 DNA: TGTGCCAGCAGCCCAGAAGCGGGAGGCTACTACGAGCAGTACTTC; CDR3 protein: CASSPEAGGYYEQYF
V gene: TRBV5-4; D gene: TRBD2; clone size: -; J gene: TRBJ2-3; CDR3 DNA: TGTGCCAGCAGCTTGGCGGGAGGCCCCACAGATACGCAGTATTTT; CDR3 protein: CASSLAGGPTDTQYF
V gene: TRBV6-4; D gene: TRBD2; clone size: -; J gene: TRBJ2-2; CDR3 DNA: TGTGCCAGCAGCCTAGCGGTCAACACCGGGGAGCTGTTTTTT; CDR3 protein: CASSLAVNTGELFF
V gene: TRBV30; D gene: TRBD1; clone size: -; J gene: TRBJ1-5; CDR3 DNA: TGTGCCTGGGACCAGGGGGGAGAACAGCCCCAGCATTTT; CDR3 protein: CAWDQGGEQPQHF
V gene: TRBV7-8; D gene: TRBD1; clone size: -; J gene: TRBJ1-1; CDR3 DNA: TGTGCCAGCAGCCTACAGGGGAACCTGGCCACTGAAGCTTTCTTT; CDR3 protein: CASSLQGNLATEAFF
V gene: TRBV6-1; D gene: -; clone size: -; J gene: TRBJ2-7; CDR3 DNA: TGTGCCAGCAAGGCGGGATACTCCTACGAGCAGTACTTC; CDR3 protein: CASKAGYSYEQYF
V gene: TRBV5-1; D gene: -; clone size: -; J gene: TRBJ2-1; CDR3 DNA: TGCGCCAGCAGCTATTACCGGGACACCTCTTCATATGAGCAGTTCTTC; CDR3 protein: CASSYYRDTSSYEQFF
V gene: TRBV15; D gene: TRBD1; clone size: -; J gene: TRBJ1-1; CDR3 DNA: TGTGCCACCTTGGAGGGCGGGACAGGGGGTACTGAAGCTTTCTTT; CDR3 protein: CATLEGGTGGTEAFF
V gene: TRBV6-5; D gene: TRBD2; clone size: -; J gene: TRBJ2-7; CDR3 DNA: TGTGCCAGCAGCCCAGCGGGGTCGAGCTCCTACGAGCAGTACTTC; CDR3 protein: CASSPAGSSSYEQYF
V gene: TRBV2; D gene: -; clone size: -; J gene: TRBJ1-3; CDR3 DNA: TGTGCCAGCGGTCGAGTTGGGGGAGGTGGAAACACCATATATTTT; CDR3 protein: CASGRVGGGGNTIYF
V gene: TRBV5-4; D gene: -; clone size: few; J gene: TRBJ2-1; CDR3 DNA: TGTGCCAGCAGCTTGAGTCAGCTAGCCCCGTACAATGAGCAGTTCTTC; CDR3 protein: CASSLSQLAPYNEQFF
V gene: TRBV4-2; D gene: -; clone size: few; J gene: TRBJ1-3; CDR3 DNA: TGTGCCAGCAGCCAAGATCGTGGCACCCACTCTGGAAACACCATATATTTT; CDR3 protein: CASSQDRGTHSGNTIYF
V gene: TRBV7-2; D gene: TRBD1; clone size: -; J gene: TRBJ2-1; CDR3 DNA: TGTGCCAGCAGAAACCGACAGGGGGCACGGGAGCAGTTCTTC; CDR3 protein: CASRNRQGAREQFF
V gene: TRBV6-6; D gene: TRBD2; clone size: once; J gene: TRBJ2-2; CDR3 DNA: TGTGCCAGCAGTTACGGCGGGGGGGCCCTCGGGGAGCTGTTTTTT; CDR3 protein: CASSYGGGALGELFF
V gene: TRBV2; D gene: -; clone size: -; J gene: TRBJ1-5; CDR3 DNA: TGTGCCAGCAGTGAAGGGGGCAGGGGAACCCAGCCCCAGCATTTT; CDR3 protein: CASSEGGRGTQPQHF
V gene: TRBV5-1; D gene: TRBD1; clone size: -; J gene: TRBJ2-3; CDR3 DNA: TGCGCCAGCAGCTGGGACAGGGAGGGAGATACGCAGTATTTT; CDR3 protein: CASSWDREGDTQYF
V gene: TRBV14; D gene: -; clone size: -; J gene: TRBJ2-1; CDR3 DNA: TGTGCCAGCAGGCCGACGGAGAGCTCCTACAATGAGCAGTTCTTC; CDR3 protein: CASRPTESSYNEQFF
V gene: TRBV5-6; D gene: -; clone size: -; J gene: TRBJ2-7; CDR3 DNA: TGTGCCAGCAGTTACAGGTCCTCCTACGAGCAGTACTTC; CDR3 protein: CASSYRSSYEQYF
V gene: TRBV5-4; D gene: -; clone size: few; J gene: TRBJ1-1; CDR3 DNA: TGTGCCAGCAGCTTCCTTGGCAGGATGAACACTGAAGCTTTCTTT; CDR3 protein: CASSFLGRMNTEAFF
V gene: TRBV6-1; D gene: -; clone size: -; J gene: TRBJ1-2; CDR3 DNA: TGTGCCAGCAGTGAAGCCAGGGTCTATGGCTACACCTTC; CDR3 protein: CASSEARVYGYTF
V gene: TRBV4-1; D gene: -; clone size: -; J gene: TRBJ1-2; CDR3 DNA: TGCGCCAGCAGCCAAGTTTGGCAGGGTAACTATGGCTACACCTTC; CDR3 protein: CASSQVWQGNYGYTF
V gene: TRBV2; D gene: TRBD1; clone size: few; J gene: TRBJ1-4; CDR3 DNA: TGTGCCAGCAGCGCCGGACAGGTGTCGAATGAAAAACTGTTTTTT; CDR3 protein: CASSAGQVSNEKLFF